The 11 T cell receptor beta chains given below trace back to one sample, sequenced in a study of cytomegalovirus exposure and HLA in healthy donors. The study ran its PCR with 60 Vbeta and 13 Jbeta primers. Generated by immunoSEQ multiplex PCR, the TCRdb table keeps only in-frame clones and is missing some. Here the sample spans roughly 130,000 clones, around 66% being singletons. Sequencing input: PBMCs. These receptors came from a woman between 40 and 50 years old in good health and CMV-seropositive.

This clone was detected only a few times. The V and J genes are TRBV27 and TRBJ2-7; 7 bases are shared with TRBD1. There are 15 residues in the CDR3. Germline lookup yields CDR1 MNHEY and CDR2 SMNVEV (reference sequence). V trimming: 4 bases; J trimming: 0 bases; junction bases outside the gene matches: 6. The CDR3 coding sequence is TGTGCCAGCAGTTCGGGACAGAGATTCTCCTACGAGCAGTACTTC. Protein sequence: CASSSGQRFSYEQYF.

This chain joins TRBV7-9 and TRBJ1-4; D call uncertain. Deletions cut 2 bases from V and 4 bases from J, with 5 bases between. This CDR3 comprises 13 residues. Germline assignment: CDR1 SEHNR and CDR2 FQNEAQ (reference sequence). The CDR3 sequence is CASSLRGNEKLFF. CDR3 DNA: TGTGCCAGCAGCTTACGGGGTAATGAAAAACTGTTTTTT.

This clone appeared a few times. The CDR3 sequence is CASSYLAGDRGEQYF. CDR3 DNA: TGTGCCAGCAGTTACTTAGCGGGCGATCGTGGCGAGCAGTACTTC. The chain carries TRBV6-6 and TRBJ2-7, with TRBD2 matching over 7 bases. Losses at the gene ends were 1 base for V and 6 bases for J; bases not matched to a gene: 9. The germline CDR1 and CDR2 sequences are MNHNY and SVGAGI (reference sequence). This CDR3 spans 15 amino acids.

This chain joins TRBV7-8 and TRBJ2-3; 10 nucleotides align to TRBD2. CDR3 length: 16 residues. Trimming removed 5 bases from V and 1 base from J; junction bases left unmatched: 6. CDR1 and CDR2 (germline): SGHVS, FQNEAQ. DNA for the CDR3: TGTGCCAGCAGCCCCCTAGCGGGAGTCCGCACAGATACGCAGTATTTT. Encoded protein: CASSPLAGVRTDTQYF. The variable domain in full, completed from reference TRBV7-8 and TRBJ2-3, reads GAGVSQSPRYKVAKRGQDVALRCDPISGHVSLFWYQQALGQGPEFLTYFQNEAQLDKSGLPSDRFFAERPEGSVSTLKIQRTQQEDSAVYLCASSPLAGVRTDTQYFGPGTRLTVL.

V usage is TRBV28 and J usage is TRBJ2-3, with D uncertain. This CDR3 contains 15 residues. V dropped 7 bases and J dropped 3 bases, with 17 bases sitting between them. Germline V gene data show CDR1 as MDHEN and CDR2 as SYDVKM. The CDR3 sequence: CASTKLVFGTDTQYF. CDR3 bases: TGTGCCAGCACAAAGTTGGTCTTCGGGACAGATACGCAGTATTTT.

The chain couples TRBV30 to TRBJ1-1; the match to TRBD1 covers 7 bases. The V segment lost 5 bases and the J segment 5 bases; nucleotides outside the gene matches: 14. The CDR3 spans 15 residues. CDR1 is GTSNPN and CDR2 is SVGIG in the germline V gene (reference sequence). CDR3 amino acids: CAWSNIDRAITEAFF. In DNA, the CDR3 is TGTGCCTGGTCTAATATCGACAGGGCCATTACTGAAGCTTTCTTT.

The J gene is TRBJ2-3, the V gene TRBV29-1; the D gene is possibly TRBD2 (6 bases). The CDR3 extends over 14 amino acids. V was trimmed by 4 bases and J by 6 bases, leaving 17 bases between them. Germline-derived CDR1 and CDR2 are SQVTM and ANQGSEA. CDR3 DNA: TGCAGCGTTGGGGGGACTGGAACCTCTGATACGCAGTATTTT. Translated: CSVGGTGTSDTQYF.

This clone has a handful of counts. The chain uses TRBV7-3 and TRBJ2-7; 8 bases are shared with TRBD2. The ends lost 4 bases at V and 4 bases at J; junction bases unmatched: 6. CDR1 and CDR2 (germline): SGHTA, FQGTGA. The CDR3 is made up of 14 amino acids. This CDR3 is CASSSGSGSYEQYF. The CDR3 DNA reads TGTGCCAGCAGCTCGGGGAGCGGGAGTTACGAGCAGTACTTC.

The J gene is TRBJ2-1, the V gene TRBV6-1; TRBD1 is a possible D gene (6 bases). Germline-derived CDR1 and CDR2 are MNHNS and SASEGT. The germline V and J ends were trimmed by 2 bases and 7 bases, with 12 bases remaining between them. The CDR3 contains 14 residues. The CDR3 reads CASSERGSPNEQFF. The CDR3 DNA is TGTGCCAGCAGTGAAAGGGGGAGCCCAAATGAGCAGTTCTTC.

V and J are TRBV21-1 and TRBJ2-3; the tabulated D call, TRBD1, remains unverified against the DNA. TRBV21-1 is classified as a pseudogene. This CDR3 region has 16 residues. The chain's CDR3 is CASITRTGLPPDTQYF. The CDR3 region has the DNA TGTGCCAGCATTACCAGGACAGGGCTCCCCCCAGATACGCAGTATTTT.

V and J are TRBV19 and TRBJ1-6; the D gene is possibly TRBD1 (5 bases). The CDR3 has 15 residues. Trimming pared 0 bases from V and 6 bases from J, leaving 9 bases between. CDR1 is LNHDA, CDR2 SQIVND, per germline (reference sequence). CDR3 DNA sequence: TGTGCCAGTAGTATAGAGACAGAAGCTAATTCACCCCTCCACTTT. This gives the protein CASSIETEANSPLHF.